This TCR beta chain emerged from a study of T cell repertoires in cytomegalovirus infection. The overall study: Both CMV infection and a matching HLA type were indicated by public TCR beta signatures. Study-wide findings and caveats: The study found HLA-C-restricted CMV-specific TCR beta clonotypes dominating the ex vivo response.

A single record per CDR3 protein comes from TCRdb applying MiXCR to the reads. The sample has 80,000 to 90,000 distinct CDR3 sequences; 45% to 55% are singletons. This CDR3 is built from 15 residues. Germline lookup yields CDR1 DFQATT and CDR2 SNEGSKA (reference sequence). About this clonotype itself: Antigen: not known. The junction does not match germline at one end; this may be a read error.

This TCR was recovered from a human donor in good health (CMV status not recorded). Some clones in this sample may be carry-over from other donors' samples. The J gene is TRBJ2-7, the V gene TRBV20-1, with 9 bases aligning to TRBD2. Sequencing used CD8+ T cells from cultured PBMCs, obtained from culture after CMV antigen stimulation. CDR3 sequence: CRARGPSGASYEHYF. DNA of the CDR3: TGCCGTGCTAGGGGACCTAGCGGGGCTTCCTACGAGCACTACTTC.